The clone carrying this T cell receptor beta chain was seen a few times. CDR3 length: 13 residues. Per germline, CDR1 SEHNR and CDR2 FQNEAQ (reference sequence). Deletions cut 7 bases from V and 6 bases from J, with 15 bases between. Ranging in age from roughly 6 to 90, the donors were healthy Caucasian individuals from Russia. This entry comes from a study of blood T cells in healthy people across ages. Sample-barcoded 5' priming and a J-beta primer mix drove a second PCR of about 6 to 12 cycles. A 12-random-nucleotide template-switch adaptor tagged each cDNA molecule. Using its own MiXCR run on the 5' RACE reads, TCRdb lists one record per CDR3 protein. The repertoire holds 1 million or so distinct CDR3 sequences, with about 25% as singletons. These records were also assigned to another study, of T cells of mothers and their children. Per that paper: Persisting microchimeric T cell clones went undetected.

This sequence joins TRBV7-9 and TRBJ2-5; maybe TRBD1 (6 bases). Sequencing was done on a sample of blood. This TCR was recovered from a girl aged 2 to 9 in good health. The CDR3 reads CASIPRGFKTQYF. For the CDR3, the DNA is TGTGCCAGCATTCCCAGGGGCTTCAAGACCCAGTACTTC.